Shown below are 19 T cell receptor beta chains from a single sample sequenced in a study of shared clonotypes between healthy human individuals. Naive CD8 cells, CD45RO-negative and positively selected for CCR7, excluded terminally differentiated effector memory CD45RA+ cells. Sequencing was performed with immunoSEQ multiplex PCR; in TCRdb, only in-frame clones are kept and a portion is missing. The sample lists approximately 2,000,000 clones; over 85% were seen once. Sequences were obtained from naive CD8+ T cells from PBMCs. The receptors derive from a man aged 18 to 29 in good health. Some clones in this sample may be carry-over from other donors' samples.

The J gene is TRBJ2-7, the V gene TRBV7-9; TRBD1 or TRBD2 may be the D gene (5 bases each). Germline V CDR1 and CDR2: SEHNR, FQNEAQ (reference sequence). CDR3 size: 15 residues. Trimming shortened V by 0 bases and J by 3 bases, and 12 bases separated the two germline ends. The CDR3 spells CASSLASYGGYEQYF. The CDR3 bases are TGTGCCAGCAGCTTAGCGTCCTATGGGGGCTACGAGCAGTACTTC.

V and J are TRBV10-2 and TRBJ2-1; 8 nucleotides match TRBD1. V dropped 3 bases and J dropped 9; count of bases not matched to a gene: 7. CDR1 and CDR2 (germline): WSHSY, SAAADI. The CDR3 has 14 amino acids. The CDR3, as DNA: TGCGCCAGCAGTGAATTGGACAGGGCAGGTGAGCAGTTCTTC. This translates into CASSELDRAGEQFF.

Remarks on this clone: Other DNA sequences in this specimen translate into the identical CDR3. The V and J genes are TRBV30 and TRBJ1-1, with 7 bases that match TRBD1. This CDR3 has 13 residues. The J segment lost 3 bases and the V segment lost 0 bases, leaving 1 base of the junction unmatched. Germline V lookup: CDR1 GTSNPN, CDR2 SVGIG (reference sequence). CDR3 amino acids: CAWSVTGDTEAFF. DNA for the CDR3: TGTGCCTGGAGTGTCACAGGGGACACTGAAGCTTTCTTT.

The chain combines TRBV4-2 with TRBJ1-3; D ambiguous. CDR1 is LGHNA and CDR2 is YNFKEQ in the germline V gene. CDR3 size: 16 residues. V was shortened by 0 bases and J by 0 bases, with 9 bases between the two germline ends. CDR3: CASSQERLISGNTIYF. The CDR3 coding sequence is TGTGCCAGCAGCCAAGAGAGATTGATCTCTGGAAACACCATATATTTT.

This chain connects TRBV10-2 to TRBJ2-5; D is perhaps TRBD2 (6 bases). This CDR3 is built from 15 residues. V was trimmed by 7 bases and J by 2 bases, leaving 17 bases between them. CDR1 and CDR2 from the germline V gene are WSHSY and SAAADI. CDR3 protein: CASTRPGLLQETQYF. Written as DNA, the CDR3 is TGCGCCAGCACCCGACCGGGACTCTTACAAGAGACCCAGTACTTC.

The rearrangement links TRBV25-1 to TRBJ2-7; maybe TRBD2 (5 bases). CDR1 MGHDK and CDR2 SYGVNS come from the germline V gene. Trimming shortened V by 4 bases and J by 4 bases, and 8 bases separated the two germline ends. CDR3 length equals 12 residues. The CDR3 is CASSGERYEQYF. In DNA form, the CDR3 reads TGTGCCAGCAGTGGCGAGCGGTACGAGCAGTACTTC.

This clone was seen only once. The chain employs TRBV7-3 and TRBJ2-1; no reliable D call. Deletions cut 1 base from V and 10 bases from J, with 11 bases between. This CDR3 is built from 13 residues. The germline gives CDR1 SGHTA, CDR2 FQGTGA. DNA of the CDR3: TGTGCCAGCAGCTTAAAGAACGTCCCCGAGCAGTTCTTC. It is translated as CASSLKNVPEQFF.

The J gene is TRBJ2-7, the V gene TRBV9; D call uncertain. This CDR3 spans 17 amino acids. V was pared by 1 base and J by 2 bases, with 19 bases between. CDR1 and CDR2 from the germline V gene are SGDLS and YYNGEE. The CDR3 spells CASSVSQKGRITYEQYF. In DNA, the CDR3 is TGTGCCAGCAGCGTAAGTCAGAAAGGAAGGATTACCTACGAGCAGTACTTC.

The chain has TRBV5-1 and TRBJ2-7; possible D gene TRBD1, 6 bases. V dropped 2 bases and J dropped 0 bases, with 12 bases sitting between them. Per the germline V gene, CDR1 is SGHRS and CDR2 is YFSETQ. There are 15 residues in the CDR3. The CDR3 DNA reads TGCGCCAGCAGCTTTGGGACAAAGAGCTCCTACGAGCAGTACTTC. Translated, it gives CASSFGTKSSYEQYF.

The chain recombines TRBV15 with TRBJ2-7; no firm D call. Germline CDR1 reads LNHNV; CDR2 reads YYDKDF (reference sequence). The CDR3 is 12 residues long. The V end was cut by 3 bases, the J end by 4 bases, with 7 bases between. CDR3 nucleotides: TGTGCCACCAGCAGGGAACTTTACGAGCAGTACTTC. Its protein is CATSRELYEQYF.

The chain carries TRBV19 and TRBJ1-2; TRBD1 matches at 8 bases. V lost 6 bases and J lost 8; bases outside the gene matches: 8. This CDR3 spans 13 amino acids. Germline-derived CDR1 and CDR2 are LNHDA and SQIVND (reference sequence). The CDR3 loop is CASRPRTGNGYTF. The CDR3 DNA follows: TGTGCCAGTAGGCCCAGGACAGGGAACGGCTACACCTTC.

V gene TRBV30 combines with J gene TRBJ2-1; perhaps TRBD1 as D (6 bases). Per germline, CDR1 GTSNPN and CDR2 SVGIG (reference sequence). The germline V and J ends were trimmed by 4 bases and 9 bases, with 16 bases remaining between them. The CDR3 loop spans 13 amino acids. CDR3 in amino acids: CAWTGALFGEQFF. The CDR3 DNA follows: TGTGCCTGGACAGGGGCCCTATTCGGTGAGCAGTTCTTC.

The J gene is TRBJ2-7, the V gene TRBV28; no clear D. Trimming stripped 3 bases from V and 3 bases from J, with 9 bases between. CDR1 and CDR2 (germline): MDHEN, SYDVKM. CDR3 size: 13 residues. CDR3 sequence: CASSFPGNYEQYF. The CDR3 region has the DNA TGTGCCAGCAGTTTCCCGGGTAACTACGAGCAGTACTTC.

This CDR3 is CASSEGGNTIYF. The DNA of the CDR3 is TGCGCCAGCAGTGAGGGCGGAAACACCATATATTTT. This chain connects TRBV10-2 to TRBJ1-3; D is undetermined. Trimming removed 2 bases at V and 4 bases at J, with 3 bases between. This CDR3 region has 12 residues. The germline gives CDR1 WSHSY, CDR2 SAAADI.

J is TRBJ2-1 and V is TRBV2; the D gene could be TRBD1 or TRBD2 (5 bases each). The CDR3 totals 15 residues. V lost 7 bases and J 5 bases, leaving 18 bases between the germline ends. The germline gives CDR1 SNHLY, CDR2 FYNNEI. The CDR3 sequence: CASISFGTLNNEQFF. DNA of the CDR3: TGTGCCAGCATAAGCTTTGGGACCCTAAACAATGAGCAGTTCTTC.

The rearrangement links TRBV29-1 to TRBJ2-2, with D perhaps TRBD2 (5 bases). CDR1 SQVTM and CDR2 ANQGSEA come from the germline V gene. Trimming took 6 bases from V and 1 from J, leaving 9 bases between them. This CDR3 comprises 13 residues. The CDR3 sequence: CSVYAGNTGELFF. The CDR3 DNA reads as TGCAGCGTCTACGCGGGGAACACCGGGGAGCTGTTTTTT.

The chain uses TRBV5-1 and TRBJ2-1; a weak D match, TRBD1 (6 bases). Germline CDR1 is SGHRS and CDR2 is YFSETQ. Trimming stripped 2 bases from V and 4 bases from J, with 13 bases between. The CDR3 runs 15 residues. The CDR3 here is CASSFWPGEYNEQFF. The CDR3 coding sequence is TGCGCCAGCAGCTTCTGGCCAGGGGAGTACAATGAGCAGTTCTTC.

The chain's CDR3 is CASSSRLADTQYF. As DNA, the CDR3 is TGTGCCAGCAGTTCCCGACTAGCGGATACGCAGTATTTT. The chain has TRBV27 and TRBJ2-3, with 8 bases aligning to TRBD2. Trimming removed 4 bases from V and 6 bases from J; junction bases left unmatched: 3. This CDR3 is 13 amino acids long. Germline V gene lookup returns CDR1 MNHEY and CDR2 SMNVEV (reference sequence).

The chain has TRBV7-9 and TRBJ2-2; D is unclear. V lost 5 bases and J 3 bases, leaving 13 bases between the germline ends. Germline V gives CDR1 SEHNR, CDR2 FQNEAQ (reference sequence). The CDR3 totals 15 residues. The CDR3 DNA sequence: TGTGCCAGCAGCCTCCCCCTAAGGGACACCGGGGAGCTGTTTTTT. Amino acids: CASSLPLRDTGELFF.